The present T cell receptor beta chain was sequenced within a study of cytomegalovirus exposure and HLA in healthy donors (dated 2017 in TCRdb). Regarding the research as a whole: An earlier analysis of roughly 570 of the donors reported about 260 Gb of sequence data and approximately 120 million unique TCR beta sequences obtained from some 200 million T cells. Approximately 310 gigabases of sequencing data and some 85 million unique TCR sequences were included in an early release covering about 700 HLA-typed donors. Of the roughly 400 genotyped donors, approximately 83% fell in the genetic ancestry cluster associated with self-reported Caucasian donors. The study was designed to test whether signatures of past pathogen exposure could be identified by cataloging public T cell receptors. The study profiled the T cell repertoires of more than 500 subjects by immunosequencing and related them to cytomegalovirus serostatus. In addition to the first cohort of roughly 670 subjects, a separate validation cohort of around 110 different subjects was used. To predict cytomegalovirus infection status, the study combined high-throughput TCR immunosequencing, statistical association of individual TCRs with disease status, and machine learning. In a later analysis, previously published TCR beta repertoires from 550 to 700 donors were re-analyzed and high-resolution HLA genotyping was added so that TCR occurrence patterns could be studied. Rather than using new phenotypic data, the later analysis identified candidate immune exposures from TCR beta sequences and from how often those sequences occurred across donors. In an earlier analysis of 500 to 650 of the donors, high-throughput TCR beta sequencing was used to judge whether each TCR beta V gene segment behaved as functional or pseudogenic. Donor age, sex, ethnicity and CMV serostatus were compiled alongside the repertoire data. A later genetic analysis took genome-wide SNP genotypes for about three fifths of the roughly 670 donors and used that subset as a discovery cohort. All discovery cohort repertoires had been generated using a single sequencing platform. Both class I and class II loci were covered by HLA typing, at four-digit resolution. Typing coverage differed by locus: A, B, C, DRB1 and DQB1 were typed in roughly 620-640 donors, DQA1 in 500 to 550, DPA1 in 600 to 610, and DPB1 in roughly 450. A few DR-DQ haplotypes were handled as single units for association and clustering because linkage in the cohort was strong. Among roughly 400 genotyped donors of the cohort, an average of about 240,000 unique TCR beta nucleotide sequences were sequenced per donor, around 20% of them non-productive.

Library preparation was by the immunoSEQ multiplex PCR assay. The multiplex PCR relied on a mix of 60 forward primers for TCR Vbeta segments and 13 reverse primers for TCR Jbeta segments. The CDR3 region of rearranged TCR beta genes was amplified from genomic DNA by a multiplex PCR assay. The amplified TCR beta libraries were sequenced on the Illumina HiSeq System as 87-base-pair reads. The source study handled its data this way. Across the roughly 600 repertoires, a later analysis counted roughly 84 million unique TCR beta chains, 9.5 million to 13 million of which were shared by at least two donors. Raw reads were error-corrected and collapsed into unique sequences with a nearest-neighbor algorithm that merged closely related sequences to remove PCR and sequencing errors. Alignment of CDR3 sequences to IMGT reference sequences was used to assign V, D and J gene segments. Each retained sequence needed at least a six-nucleotide match to both a V gene segment and a J gene segment. Rearrangements were called productive when the CDR3 lacked stop codons and stayed in frame with V and J; all others were non-productive. Following IMGT convention, CDR3 was defined as the stretch from the second conserved V-encoded cysteine to the conserved J-encoded phenylalanine. Sequences without an unambiguous match to a single V gene segment were excluded from the earlier analysis of several hundred of the donors. In an earlier analysis of 587 of the donors, a V segment was called functional when productive rearrangements were above 56.7%, and segregating when the standard deviation between donors exceeded 5%. A statistical classification framework was developed to diagnose cytomegalovirus status using the catalog of TCR beta chain sequences. In a later analysis, V and J genes were assigned by comparing TCR nucleotide sequences against IMGT/GENE-DB human TR gene sequences. Using the TCRdist pipeline, a later analysis assigned CDR3 sequences along with most-parsimonious VDJ recombination scenarios. In a later analysis, each TCR beta chain was defined by its CDR3 amino acid sequence together with its V-gene family, and reads lacking a unique V-gene family were excluded. To address suspected cross-contamination and a sequencing artifact, a later analysis removed a few hundred highly shared, low-generation-probability nucleotide sequences. A later analysis calculated a clonal expansion index for each public chain from normalized within-repertoire ranks of inferred template counts. Generation probabilities in a later analysis came from a VDJ recombination model fitted to out-of-frame rearrangements, and those results were checked against IGoR. In a later analysis, TCR-TCR, TCR-HLA and TCR-CMV co-occurrence was scored with hypergeometric tests, and a repertoire-size bias correction was applied to TCR pairs. In a later analysis, false discovery rates were estimated by permuting HLA or CMV assignments 20 times. In a later analysis, co-occurring TCRs were grouped using DBSCAN, and TCRdist sequence similarity was added for clustering within HLA-allele-positive subsets. For co-occurrence clustering, repertoires with fewer than 30,000 or more than 120,000 public chains were excluded, along with a handful of repertoires with anomalous nucleotide sharing. TCRdb took this table from immuneACCESS and kept in-frame rearrangements with V and J called. Such tables lack part of the clones; where checked against another copy, unresolved V genes explain under half of the gap, and the rest is unexplained. Clonal size and the V and J genes are those of that table, whereas D and trimming came from the DNA. Counted in this sample were 60,000 to 75,000 clones; around 87% of them appeared once. The ten largest clonotypes hold around an eighth of the sample.

Results and caveats for the whole study, not just this receptor: According to a later genetic analysis, donors in an Asian-associated ancestry cluster had fewer N-insertions in productive TCRs than the approximately 630-donor mean. The classifier was reported to diagnose cytomegalovirus status with high specificity and sensitivity in both the original cohort and the validation cohort. When HLA alleles, especially DR and DQ, strongly co-occurred, attributing TCR associations to individual alleles was difficult. An earlier analysis of approximately 530 of the donors showed that most TCR beta V segments appeared in productive rearrangements either about 87% or about 30% of the time, which broadly matched IMGT annotations. In a later analysis, several top co-occurrence clusters were reported to appear linked to parvovirus B19, influenza, CMV and Epstein-Barr virus. A further reported finding was that TCR beta sequences accurately predicted the HLA-A and HLA-B alleles for most subjects in the first cohort. Across donors, most TCR sequences were observed very rarely, whereas some public TCRs were present in many individuals. The authors suggested that the approach could potentially be generalized to other disease states and immunological phenotypes. The study gave a list of under 200 TCR beta chains associated with cytomegalovirus. In a later analysis, the rate of TCR association differed among HLA loci, with DRB1 alleles having the most associated TCRs and HLA-C alleles having the fewest. In this cohort, only TCR beta chains were sequenced, and detectable features were limited by the absence of alpha or paired-chain data. In a later analysis, HLA-associated TCR beta chains were found to be more clonally expanded and to have lower generation probabilities than equally common non-associated chains. A cluster of highly shared sequence variants was judged likely to be a technical artifact of the sequencing pipeline. A later analysis associated 17,000 or so TCR beta sequences with specific HLA alleles at a false discovery rate of 0.05. Presence/absence analyses assumed roughly uniform sequencing depth across donors, an assumption that may not hold. An association between a missense DCLRE1C variant and V-gene and J-gene trimming of TCR beta chains was found in a later genetic analysis and replicated in an independent cohort. Correlated functional status among segregating V segments might be attributable to linkage disequilibrium, but an unknown experimental factor could not be ruled out. CMV serostatus was the only immune exposure information available for the cohort. A later analysis found that most CMV-associated TCR beta chains appeared HLA-restricted, with HLA associations seemingly driven largely by CMV exposure. Because some donors lacked HLA typing at each locus, the association tests relied only on the typed subset. In vitro tests confirmed that a few of the cytomegalovirus-associated TCR beta chains recognize cytomegalovirus antigens. Because counts were too low, around 17 rarely observed V segments, including chromosome 9 orphons, were left out of the earlier analysis of 500 to 650 of the donors. Some IMGT-functional V segments, including TRBV6-2 and TRBV6-3, could not be distinguished by the 87-base-pair reads and were therefore excluded.

This clone came up a few times. Its specific antigen is unknown. No base qualities exist here, and no much larger clone lies one base off it. The cohort consisted of more than 650 healthy bone marrow donors. Cohort members were all nominally healthy when sampled, although unrecorded immune exposures were likely present. The donor was CMV seropositive and was included in the group of 289 seropositive cohort members. A peripheral blood sample was provided by each donor, and peripheral blood mononuclear cells were used for TCR beta sequencing. The Qiagen DNeasy Blood Extraction Kit was used to extract genomic DNA from the blood cell samples. Measured from the cysteine to the phenylalanine, the CDR3 is 10 residues long. The retained sequence is limited to the CDR3, 30 bases, with the frame set at the first base. As encoded in the germline V gene (reference sequence), CDR1 is SEHNR while CDR2 is FQNEAQ. The junction shows trimming of 5 bases on V and 5 bases on J, plus 3 bases between the germline ends.

The TCR sequence derives from a woman in her 30s in good health and CMV-seropositive. The receptor chain draws on TRBV7-9 and TRBJ1-2, with the D segment identity uncertain. The source material was PBMCs. This receptor carries the CDR3 CASSQYGYTF. The nucleotide sequence is given as TGTGCCAGCAGCCAGTATGGCTACACCTTC.